These T cell receptor beta chains were read from a single sample in a study of shared clonotypes between healthy human individuals. The assay was immunoSEQ multiplex PCR, and TCRdb's table has in-frame clones only and misses some. The data show 1,400,000 or so clones, approximately 98.5% seen once. What was sequenced was naive CD4+ T cells sorted from blood. These receptor sequences come from a man aged 25 to 40 in good health. CDR3s include the opening cysteine and the closing phenylalanine or tryptophan.

CASSPGSRGNQPQHF	TRBV18	TRBJ1-5
CASSLMAGFYQPQHF	TRBV7-2	TRBJ1-5
CASSLPGTDYGYTF	TRBV7-8	TRBJ1-2
CASSSTGAREKLFF	TRBV5-1	TRBJ1-4
CSVEAIQGRTYEQYF	TRBV29-1	TRBJ2-7
CASSLGDGFEAFF	TRBV7-9	TRBJ1-1
CASSRAGVAGEQYF	TRBV5-5	TRBJ2-7
CASSFVTGTRTYEQYF	TRBV5-5	TRBJ2-7
CASSDQKGLADYYNEQFF	TRBV25-1	TRBJ2-1
CSVESTGTGQETQYF	TRBV29-1	TRBJ2-5
CSVGGALVGYNEQFF	TRBV29-1	TRBJ2-1
CATPLTRGELFF	TRBV6-4	TRBJ2-2
CASSSFGQMNTEAFF	TRBV9	TRBJ1-1
CASSPIGSGRSHEQFF	TRBV9	TRBJ2-1
CASSLGGGQYF	TRBV7-2	TRBJ2-7
CASSLEGRNTEAFF	TRBV25-1	TRBJ1-1